This is a list of T cell receptor beta chains from one sample in a study of T cells of healthy individuals. Via MiXCR, TCRdb re-called the 5' RACE reads, giving one row per CDR3 protein. The sample consists of about 82,000 distinct CDR3 sequences, roughly 5.1% of them appearing once. Source of these receptors: a female donor in good health. CDR3s include the opening cysteine and the closing phenylalanine or tryptophan. Each record gives: V gene, D gene, J gene, clone size, CDR3 protein, CDR3 DNA. The D gene is left open where the match is weak. Clone size is given for some rows only: seen once, a few or many times, or a class if the clone is expanded.

>TRBV9|-|TRBJ1-5|-
CASSVAGGPDQPQHF
TGTGCCAGCAGCGTAGCGGGGGGGCCTGATCAGCCCCAGCATTTT
>TRBV4-3|TRBD1|TRBJ2-7|-
CASSQGRQGYEQYF
TGCGCCAGCAGCCAAGGACGACAGGGCTACGAGCAGTACTTC
>TRBV7-2|TRBD1|TRBJ2-5|many
CASSSQTGTVKTQYF
TGTGCCAGCAGCTCCCAGACAGGGACCGTAAAGACCCAGTACTTC
>TRBV5-1|-|TRBJ1-5|many
CASSLEPGPQPQHF
TGCGCCAGCAGCTTGGAGCCGGGGCCTCAGCCCCAGCATTTT
>TRBV7-7|-|TRBJ2-5|-
CASSEGLRETQYF
TGTGCTAGCAGCGAGGGGCTCCGGGAGACCCAGTACTTC
>TRBV6-6|-|TRBJ1-6|few
CASGSGAYNSPLHF
TGTGCCAGCGGAAGCGGGGCCTATAATTCACCCCTCCACTTT
>TRBV2|-|TRBJ2-5|many
CASSIVETQYF
TGTGCCAGCAGTATCGTAGAGACCCAGTACTTC
>TRBV7-9|TRBD1|TRBJ2-1|many
CASSPWTGINEQFF
TGTGCCAGCAGCCCCTGGACAGGGATCAATGAGCAGTTCTTC
>TRBV4-3|TRBD1|TRBJ2-7|many
CASSQATGGHEQYF
TGCGCCAGCAGCCAAGCAACAGGGGGGCACGAGCAGTACTTC
>TRBV18|-|TRBJ2-3|many
CASSPDRVTDTQYF
TGTGCCAGCTCACCAGACAGAGTCACAGATACGCAGTATTTT
>TRBV19|TRBD1|TRBJ1-5|-
CASSLRQGGNQPQHF
TGTGCCAGTAGTCTTCGACAGGGGGGCAATCAGCCCCAGCATTTT
>TRBV4-1|-|TRBJ1-4|few
CASSHPFGGDNEKLFF
TGCGCCAGCAGCCATCCCTTCGGGGGGGATAATGAAAAACTGTTTTTT
>TRBV28|-|TRBJ1-1|few
CASSFNRMNTEAFF
TGTGCCAGCAGTTTTAACAGGATGAACACTGAAGCTTTCTTT
>TRBV12-3/TRBV12-4|-|TRBJ2-5|few
CASSWPGEKETQYF
TGTGCCAGCAGTTGGCCGGGGGAAAAAGAGACCCAGTACTTC
>TRBV29-1|TRBD1|TRBJ2-3|few
CSGAHGQGRTRDTQYF
TGCAGCGGAGCCCACGGACAGGGAAGGACGAGAGATACGCAGTATTTT
>TRBV7-9|-|TRBJ1-2|few
CASSLAGPQRYTF
TGTGCCAGCAGCTTAGCGGGCCCGCAGCGCTACACCTTC
>TRBV14|-|TRBJ2-1|-
CASSHSYNEQFF
TGTGCCAGCAGCCATTCCTACAATGAGCAGTTCTTC
>TRBV3-1|TRBD2|TRBJ2-3|-
CASSQTPGLDFFRDTQYF
TGTGCCAGCAGTCAAACGCCGGGACTAGACTTTTTCAGAGATACGCAGTATTTT
>TRBV6-1|TRBD2|TRBJ2-2|many
CASSDSSGRSDVGELFF
TGTGCCAGCAGTGACTCTAGCGGGAGGTCGGACGTAGGGGAGCTGTTTTTT
>TRBV5-1|-|TRBJ2-1|few
CASGTSSYNEQFF
TGCGCCAGCGGGACGAGCTCCTACAATGAGCAGTTCTTC
>TRBV9|-|TRBJ2-3|few
CASSVAAWSTDTQYF
TGTGCCAGCAGCGTAGCGGCCTGGAGCACAGATACGCAGTATTTT
>TRBV6-5|-|TRBJ2-7|-
CASTRRGPYEQYF
TGTGCCAGCACACGTAGAGGGCCCTACGAGCAGTACTTC
>TRBV12-3/TRBV12-4|TRBD2|TRBJ2-7|many
CASSPIAGHTYEQYF
TGTGCCAGCAGTCCCATAGCGGGACACACCTACGAGCAGTACTTC
>TRBV5-1|-|TRBJ2-5|many
CASSLVGHPSETQYF
TGCGCCAGCAGCTTGGTGGGACACCCGTCAGAGACCCAGTACTTC
>TRBV29-1|TRBD1|TRBJ2-7|many
CSVGGQVQYF
TGCAGCGTTGGGGGACAGGTGCAGTACTTC
>TRBV3-1|-|TRBJ2-2|many
CASSQDGGELFF
TGTGCCAGCAGCCAAGATGGGGGGGAGCTGTTTTTT
>TRBV4-3|-|TRBJ2-1|many
CASSQGADYNEQFF
TGCGCCAGCAGCCAAGGAGCGGACTACAATGAGCAGTTCTTC
>TRBV5-5|TRBD1|TRBJ2-1|many
CASSLALGQGYNEQFF
TGTGCCAGCAGCTTGGCTTTGGGACAGGGGTACAATGAGCAGTTCTTC
>TRBV28|-|TRBJ2-7|many
CASSLYRTLSYEQYF
TGTGCCAGCAGTTTATATCGGACTCTCTCCTACGAGCAGTACTTC
>TRBV12-3/TRBV12-4|-|TRBJ2-5|-
CASSRSEETQYF
TGTGCCAGTAGTCGGAGCGAAGAGACCCAGTACTTC
>TRBV6-4|-|TRBJ2-1|many
CASSDDRNNEQFF
TGTGCCAGCAGTGACGACAGGAACAATGAGCAGTTCTTC
>TRBV7-9|TRBD1|TRBJ1-5|-
CASSLTPGQTNSNQPQHF
TGTGCCAGCAGCCTCACCCCGGGACAGACGAATAGCAATCAGCCCCAGCATTTT
>TRBV7-2|TRBD2|TRBJ2-1|many
CASSSTGTNYNEQFF
TGTGCCAGCAGCTCCACCGGGACTAACTACAATGAGCAGTTCTTC
>TRBV5-5|-|TRBJ1-2|many
CASSLMSRRGDGYTF
TGTGCCAGCAGCTTAATGAGCCGCAGAGGGGATGGCTACACCTTC
>TRBV6-2/TRBV6-3|-|TRBJ2-5|many
CASGGRLQETQYF
TGTGCCAGCGGGGGGCGTCTCCAAGAGACCCAGTACTTC
>TRBV27|-|TRBJ1-1|many
CASSRQEYTEAFF
TGTGCCAGCAGCCGACAGGAGTACACTGAAGCTTTCTTT
>TRBV20-1|-|TRBJ1-1|many
CTTGPKMNTEAFF
TGCACCACCGGGCCAAAAATGAACACTGAAGCTTTCTTT
>TRBV12-3/TRBV12-4|-|TRBJ1-6|-
CASRDRSLGEKIKF
TGTGCCAGCAGAGACCGGTCCTTAGGGGAAAAAATAAAATTT
>TRBV5-1|-|TRBJ2-3|-
CASSLEGTDTQYF
TGCGCCAGCAGCTTGGAAGGGACAGATACGCAGTATTTT
>TRBV11-1|TRBD1|TRBJ2-5|many
CASTGDRRETQYF
TGTGCCAGCACCGGGGACAGGCGAGAGACCCAGTACTTC
>TRBV6-6|TRBD1|TRBJ1-1|-
CASSYSGQLNTEAFF
TGTGCCAGCAGTTACTCGGGACAGCTAAACACTGAAGCTTTCTTT